This TCR beta chain was observed in a study of early T cells in non-severe SARS-CoV-2 infection. TCRdb re-analysed the 5' RACE reads in MiXCR, keeping a single row per CDR3 protein. The sample holds some 62,000 distinct CDR3 sequences, less than 10% seen once. This clonotype was seen ten or more times. CDR3 length: 14 residues. V was cut by 1 base and J by 4 bases, with 8 bases left in between. Germline V gene data show CDR1 as SGHDN and CDR2 as FVKESK. Material for sequencing was whole blood. This TCR was sampled from an adult who was a healthcare worker with PCR-confirmed SARS-CoV-2 infection or an uninfected control (not recorded which). The chain couples TRBV14 to TRBJ2-1; D gene uncertain. In nucleotides, the CDR3 is TGTGCCAGCAGCCAAGTTGACATTTACAATGAGCAGTTCTTC. It encodes CASSQVDIYNEQFF.